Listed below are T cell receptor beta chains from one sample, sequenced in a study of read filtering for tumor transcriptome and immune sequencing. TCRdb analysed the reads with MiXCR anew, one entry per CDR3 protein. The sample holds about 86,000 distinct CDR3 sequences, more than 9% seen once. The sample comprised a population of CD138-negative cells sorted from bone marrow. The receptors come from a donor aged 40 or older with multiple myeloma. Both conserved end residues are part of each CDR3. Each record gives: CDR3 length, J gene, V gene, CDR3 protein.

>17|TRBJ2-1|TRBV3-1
CASSLLFIAGGQNEQFF
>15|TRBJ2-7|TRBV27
CASSPTGTGGNERYF
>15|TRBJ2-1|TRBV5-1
CASSPTSGTHNEQFF
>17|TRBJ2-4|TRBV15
CATSRVGTGQPADIQYF
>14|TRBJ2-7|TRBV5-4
CASSSFGQVSEQYF
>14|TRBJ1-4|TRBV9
CASSVYRDNEKLFF
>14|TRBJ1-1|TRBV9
CASSVDSRNTEAFF
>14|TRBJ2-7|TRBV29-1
CSVEDWRGGDEQYF
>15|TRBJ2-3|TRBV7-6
CASSSPVAGGNTQYF
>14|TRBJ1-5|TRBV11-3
CASSLGPSNQPQHF
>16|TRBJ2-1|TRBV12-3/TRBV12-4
CASSMDGRASYNEQFF
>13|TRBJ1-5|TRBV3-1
CASSQNPTEPQHF
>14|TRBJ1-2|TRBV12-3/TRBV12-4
CASSFSGKGYGYTF
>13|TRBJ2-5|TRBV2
CASVLTSGETQYF
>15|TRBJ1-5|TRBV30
CAWSGVGRNNQPQHF
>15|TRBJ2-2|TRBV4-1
CASSQFQQNTGELFF
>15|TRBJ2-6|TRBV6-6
CASSYEGTGANVLTF
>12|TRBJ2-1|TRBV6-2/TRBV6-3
CASSRRNNEQFF
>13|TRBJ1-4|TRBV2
CASSVRQTEKLFF
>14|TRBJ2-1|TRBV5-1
CASSLWTANNEQFF
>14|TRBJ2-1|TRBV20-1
CSAPTSGSGNEQFF
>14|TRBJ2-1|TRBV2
CASSESPLWNEQFF